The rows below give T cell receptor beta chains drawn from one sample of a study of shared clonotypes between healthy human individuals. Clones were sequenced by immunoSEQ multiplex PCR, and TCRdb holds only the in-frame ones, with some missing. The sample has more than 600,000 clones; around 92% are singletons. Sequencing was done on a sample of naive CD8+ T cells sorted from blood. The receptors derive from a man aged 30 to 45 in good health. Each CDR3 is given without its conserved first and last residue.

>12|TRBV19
ASSASGSYYEQY
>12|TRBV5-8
ASSLENSNQPQH
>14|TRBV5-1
ASSSNRGEYQETQY
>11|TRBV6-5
ASSYSYTGELF
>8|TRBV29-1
SVVFREQY
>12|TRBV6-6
ASSPTGVGNTIY
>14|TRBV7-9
ASSESWKGNGNTIY
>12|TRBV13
ASSPGLSYNEQF
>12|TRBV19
ASSFTVGDYGYT
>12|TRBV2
ASSDGDSTYEQY
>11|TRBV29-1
SARGTSFYTQY
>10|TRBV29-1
SVRTGRNTIY
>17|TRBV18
ASSPLEKQTGTVQETQY
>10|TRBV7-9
ASRPGTDQAF
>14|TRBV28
ASSPHPDSYSYEQY
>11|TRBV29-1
SGGASGIDEQF
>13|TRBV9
ASSHGEGGWTEAF
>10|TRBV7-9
ASSFTGAEQY
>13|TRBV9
ASSAGGLAGYEQY
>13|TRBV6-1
ASSEAEGGPNEQF
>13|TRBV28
AVPLGPTGANEQF